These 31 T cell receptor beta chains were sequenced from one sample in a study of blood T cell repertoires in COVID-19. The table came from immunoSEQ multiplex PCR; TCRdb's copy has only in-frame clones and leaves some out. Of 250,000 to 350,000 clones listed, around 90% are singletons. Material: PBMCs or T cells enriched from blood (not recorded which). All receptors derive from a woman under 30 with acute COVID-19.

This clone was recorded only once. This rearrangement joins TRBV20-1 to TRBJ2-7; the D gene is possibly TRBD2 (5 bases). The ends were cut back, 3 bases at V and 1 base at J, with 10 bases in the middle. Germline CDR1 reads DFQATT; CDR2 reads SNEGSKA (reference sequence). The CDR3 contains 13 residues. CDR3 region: CSASPGSSYEQYF. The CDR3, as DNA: TGCAGTGCTAGTCCGGGGTCATCCTACGAGCAGTACTTC.

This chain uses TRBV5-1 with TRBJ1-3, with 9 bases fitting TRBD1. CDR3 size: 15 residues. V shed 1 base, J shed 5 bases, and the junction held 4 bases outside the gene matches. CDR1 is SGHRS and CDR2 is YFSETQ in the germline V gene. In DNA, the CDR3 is TGCGCCAGCAGCTTGACAGGGGGCAATAGAAACACCATATATTTT. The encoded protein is CASSLTGGNRNTIYF.

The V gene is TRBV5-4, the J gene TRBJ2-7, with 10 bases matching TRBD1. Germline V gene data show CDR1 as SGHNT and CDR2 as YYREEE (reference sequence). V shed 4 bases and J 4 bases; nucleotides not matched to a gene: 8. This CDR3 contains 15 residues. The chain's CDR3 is CASSTGTGVGYEQYF. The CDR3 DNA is TGTGCCAGCAGCACGGGGACAGGGGTAGGGTACGAGCAGTACTTC.

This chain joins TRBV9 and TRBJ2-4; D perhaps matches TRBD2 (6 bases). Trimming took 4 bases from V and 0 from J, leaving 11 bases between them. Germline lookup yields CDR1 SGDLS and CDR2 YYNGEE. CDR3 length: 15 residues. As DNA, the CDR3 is TGTGCCAGCAGCTCTCTGGGACTAGCCAAAAACATTCAGTACTTC. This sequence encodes CASSSLGLAKNIQYF. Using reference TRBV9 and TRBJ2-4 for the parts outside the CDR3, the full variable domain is DSGVTQTPKHLITATGQRVTLRCSPRSGDLSVYWYQQSLDQGLQFLIQYYNGEERAKGNILERFSAQQFPDLHSELNLSSLELGDSALYFCASSSLGLAKNIQYFGAGTRLSVL.

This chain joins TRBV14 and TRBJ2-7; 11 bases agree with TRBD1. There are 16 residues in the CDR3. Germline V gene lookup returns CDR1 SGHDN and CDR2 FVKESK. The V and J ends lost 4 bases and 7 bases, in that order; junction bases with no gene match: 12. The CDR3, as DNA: TGTGCCAGCAGCCCCCTTCCGGGACAGGGGGAAGGGGAGCAGTACTTC. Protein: CASSPLPGQGEGEQYF.

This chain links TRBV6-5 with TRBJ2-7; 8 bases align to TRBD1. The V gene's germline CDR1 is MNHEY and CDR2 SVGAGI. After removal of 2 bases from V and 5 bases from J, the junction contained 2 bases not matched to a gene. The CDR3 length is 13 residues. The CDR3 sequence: CASSYLTGDEQYF. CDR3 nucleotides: TGTGCCAGCAGTTACCTGACAGGGGACGAGCAGTACTTC.

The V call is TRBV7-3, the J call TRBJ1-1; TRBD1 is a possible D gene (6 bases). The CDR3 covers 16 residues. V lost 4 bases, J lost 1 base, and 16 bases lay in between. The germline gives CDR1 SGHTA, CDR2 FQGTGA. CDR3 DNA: TGTGCCAGCAGCTCCTCCACAGGGAATGAGAACACTGAAGCTTTCTTT. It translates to CASSSSTGNENTEAFF.

In nucleotides, the CDR3 is TGTGCCACCAGTGGGGCAGGGGAAGAAGCGGCCAATGAGCAGTTCTTC. It is translated as CATSGAGEEAANEQFF. The chain employs TRBV24-1 and TRBJ2-1; possibly TRBD1 for D (6 bases). The CDR3 runs to 16 residues. Germline-derived CDR1 and CDR2 are KGHDR and SFDVKD. V was pared by 5 bases and J by 6 bases, with 19 bases between.

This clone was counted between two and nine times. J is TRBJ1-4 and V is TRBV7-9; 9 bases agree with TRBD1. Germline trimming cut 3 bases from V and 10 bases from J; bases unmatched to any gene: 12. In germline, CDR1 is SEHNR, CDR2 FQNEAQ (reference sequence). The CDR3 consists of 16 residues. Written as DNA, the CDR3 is TGTGCCAGCAGCTTCAGTGCGGACAGGGGAGGTGGAAAACTGTTTTTT. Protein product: CASSFSADRGGGKLFF.

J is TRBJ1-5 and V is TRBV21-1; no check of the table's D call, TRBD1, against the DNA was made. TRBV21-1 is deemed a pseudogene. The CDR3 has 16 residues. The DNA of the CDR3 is TGTGCCAGCAGCCATCGGGTACAGGGGACGCATCAGCCCCAGCATTTT. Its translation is CASSHRVQGTHQPQHF.

CDR3 coding DNA: TGTGCCAGCAGTGGTAGTAGCCTGTCCTACAATGAGCAGTTCTTC. This gives the protein CASSGSSLSYNEQFF. V and J are TRBV6-4 and TRBJ2-1; no definite D call. With 4 bases removed from V and 1 base from J, the gap between germline ends came to 11 bases. The germline CDR1 and CDR2 sequences are MRHNA and SNTAGT. The CDR3 contains 15 residues.

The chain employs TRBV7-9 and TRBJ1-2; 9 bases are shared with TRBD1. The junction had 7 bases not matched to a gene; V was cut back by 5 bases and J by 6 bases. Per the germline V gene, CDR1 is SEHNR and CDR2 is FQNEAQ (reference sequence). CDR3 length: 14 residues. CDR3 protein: CASSPWTGEDGYTF. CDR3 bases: TGTGCCAGCAGCCCCTGGACAGGGGAGGATGGCTACACCTTC.

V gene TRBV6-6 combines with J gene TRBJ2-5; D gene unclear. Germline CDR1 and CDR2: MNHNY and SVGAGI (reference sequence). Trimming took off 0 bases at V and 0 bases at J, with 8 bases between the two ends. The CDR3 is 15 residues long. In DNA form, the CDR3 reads TGTGCCAGCAGTTACTCCCTAGAGCACCAAGAGACCCAGTACTTC. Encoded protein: CASSYSLEHQETQYF.

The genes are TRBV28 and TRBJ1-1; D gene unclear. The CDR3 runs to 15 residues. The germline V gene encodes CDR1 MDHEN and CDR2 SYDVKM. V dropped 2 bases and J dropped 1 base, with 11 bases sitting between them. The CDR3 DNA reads TGTGCCAGCAGTTTACACCGACGGAGGAACACTGAAGCTTTCTTT. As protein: CASSLHRRRNTEAFF.

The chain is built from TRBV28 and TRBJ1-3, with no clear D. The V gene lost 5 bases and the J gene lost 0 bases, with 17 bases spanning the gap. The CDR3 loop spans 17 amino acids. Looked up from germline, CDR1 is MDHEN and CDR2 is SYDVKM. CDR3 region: CASSPNSIILSGNTIYF. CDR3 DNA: TGTGCCAGCAGTCCGAACTCGATTATCCTCTCTGGAAACACCATATATTTT.

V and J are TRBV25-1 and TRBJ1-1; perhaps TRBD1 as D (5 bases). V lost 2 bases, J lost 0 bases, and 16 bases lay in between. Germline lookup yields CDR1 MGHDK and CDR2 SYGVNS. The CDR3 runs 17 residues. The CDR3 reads CASSEMSDSGLNTEAFF. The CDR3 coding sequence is TGTGCCAGCAGTGAAATGAGCGACTCAGGGCTGAACACTGAAGCTTTCTTT.

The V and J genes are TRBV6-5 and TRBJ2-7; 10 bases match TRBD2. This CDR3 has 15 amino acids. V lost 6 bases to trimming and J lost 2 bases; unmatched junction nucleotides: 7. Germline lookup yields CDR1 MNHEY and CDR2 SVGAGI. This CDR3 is CASRIRTSGAYEQYF. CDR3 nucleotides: TGTGCCAGCAGAATCAGGACTAGCGGTGCCTACGAGCAGTACTTC.

Here the CDR3 reads CASREQYEQYF. Here the CDR3 DNA reads TGTGCCAGCAGAGAACAGTACGAGCAGTACTTC. The V and J genes are TRBV2 and TRBJ2-7; D uncertain. Germline values: CDR1 SNHLY, CDR2 FYNNEI. V lost 6 bases to trimming and J lost 4 bases, with 7 bases between them. The CDR3 totals 11 residues.

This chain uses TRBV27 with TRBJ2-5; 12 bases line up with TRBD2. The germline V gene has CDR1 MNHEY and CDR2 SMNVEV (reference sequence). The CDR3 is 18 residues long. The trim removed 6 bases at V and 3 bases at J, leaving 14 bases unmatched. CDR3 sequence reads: CASRGASGRAHPEETQYF. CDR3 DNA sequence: TGTGCCAGCAGGGGGGCTAGCGGGAGGGCCCACCCAGAAGAGACCCAGTACTTC.

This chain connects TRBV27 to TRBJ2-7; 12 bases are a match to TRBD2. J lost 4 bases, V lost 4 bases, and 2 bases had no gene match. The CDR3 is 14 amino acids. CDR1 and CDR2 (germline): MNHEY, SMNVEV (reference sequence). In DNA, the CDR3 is TGTGCCAGCAGTTCCGGGACTAGCGGGTACGAGCAGTACTTC. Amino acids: CASSSGTSGYEQYF.

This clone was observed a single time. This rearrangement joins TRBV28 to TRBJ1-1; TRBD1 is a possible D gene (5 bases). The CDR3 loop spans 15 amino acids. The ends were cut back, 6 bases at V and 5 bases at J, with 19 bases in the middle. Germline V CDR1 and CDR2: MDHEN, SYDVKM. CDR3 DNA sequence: TGTGCCAGCAGACATCCTGGAGAGGGGAGGACTGAAGCTTTCTTT. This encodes CASRHPGEGRTEAFF.

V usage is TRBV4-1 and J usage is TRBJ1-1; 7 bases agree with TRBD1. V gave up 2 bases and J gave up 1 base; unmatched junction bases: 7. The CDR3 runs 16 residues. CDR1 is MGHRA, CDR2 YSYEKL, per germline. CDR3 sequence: CASSQPHDRENTEAFF. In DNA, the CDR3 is TGCGCCAGCAGCCAACCCCACGACAGGGAGAACACTGAAGCTTTCTTT.

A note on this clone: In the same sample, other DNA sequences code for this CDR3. For the CDR3, the DNA is TGTGCCAGCAGCCTACAGGGGAACTATGGCTACACCTTC. Translated, it gives CASSLQGNYGYTF. The chain recombines TRBV6-5 with TRBJ1-2, with 7 positions matching TRBD1. The J segment lost 2 bases and the V segment lost 6 bases, leaving 3 bases of the junction unmatched. Per the germline V gene, CDR1 is MNHEY and CDR2 is SVGAGI. The CDR3 consists of 13 residues.

The CDR3 protein is CASGLGEDRNSPLHF. CDR3 in DNA: TGTGCCAGCGGATTGGGGGAGGACCGGAATTCACCCCTCCACTTT. The chain links TRBV28 to TRBJ1-6; D is possibly TRBD1 (5 bases). V lost 8 bases, J lost 7 bases, and 18 bases lay in between. This CDR3 has 15 amino acids. Germline assignment: CDR1 MDHEN and CDR2 SYDVKM.

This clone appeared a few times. The CDR3 DNA sequence: TGTGCCAGCAGCGACAGTACATCTTATGGCTACACCTTC. Translation: CASSDSTSYGYTF. The J gene is TRBJ1-2, the V gene TRBV9, with D hard to call. The CDR3 is 13 amino acids. Looked up from germline, CDR1 is SGDLS and CDR2 is YYNGEE. Trimming cost V 3 bases and J 5 bases, with 11 bases left between them.

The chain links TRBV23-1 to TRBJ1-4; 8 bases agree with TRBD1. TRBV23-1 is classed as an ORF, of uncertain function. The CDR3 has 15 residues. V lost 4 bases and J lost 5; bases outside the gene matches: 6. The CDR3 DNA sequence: TGCGCCAGCAGTCGGTTCCGGGACAGGAATGAAAAACTGTTTTTT. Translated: CASSRFRDRNEKLFF.

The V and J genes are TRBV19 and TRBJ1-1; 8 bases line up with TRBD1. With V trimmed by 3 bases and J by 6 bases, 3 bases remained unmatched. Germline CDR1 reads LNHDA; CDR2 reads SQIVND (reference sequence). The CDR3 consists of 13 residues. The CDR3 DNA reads TGTGCCAGTAGTATTTGGACAGGGTCTGAAGCTTTCTTT. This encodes CASSIWTGSEAFF.

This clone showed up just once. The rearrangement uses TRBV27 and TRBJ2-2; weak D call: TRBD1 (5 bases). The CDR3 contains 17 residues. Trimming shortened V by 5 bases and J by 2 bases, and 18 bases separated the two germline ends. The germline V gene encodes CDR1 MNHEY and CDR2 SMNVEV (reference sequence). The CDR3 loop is CASSLWGDRLNTGELFF. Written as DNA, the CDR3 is TGTGCCAGCAGTCTCTGGGGCGACCGCCTAAACACCGGGGAGCTGTTTTTT.

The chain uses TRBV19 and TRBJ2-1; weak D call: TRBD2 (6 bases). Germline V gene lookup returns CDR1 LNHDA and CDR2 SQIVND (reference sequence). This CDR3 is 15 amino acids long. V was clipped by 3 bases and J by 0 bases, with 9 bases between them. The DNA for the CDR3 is TGTGCCAGTAGTATTTCGGGACTCTCCTACAATGAGCAGTTCTTC. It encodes CASSISGLSYNEQFF. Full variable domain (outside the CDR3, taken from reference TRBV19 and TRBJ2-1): DGGITQSPKYLFRKEGQNVTLSCEQNLNHDAMYWYRQDPGQGLRLIYYSQIVNDFQKGDIAEGYSVSREKKESFPLTVTSAQKNPTAFYLCASSISGLSYNEQFFGPGTRLTVL.

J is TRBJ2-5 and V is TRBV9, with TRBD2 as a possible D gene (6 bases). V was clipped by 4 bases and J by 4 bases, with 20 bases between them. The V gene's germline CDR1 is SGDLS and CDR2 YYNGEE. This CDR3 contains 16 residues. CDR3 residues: CASSPRGGTNRETQYF. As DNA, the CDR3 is TGTGCCAGCAGCCCCCGTGGGGGGACCAATCGAGAGACCCAGTACTTC.

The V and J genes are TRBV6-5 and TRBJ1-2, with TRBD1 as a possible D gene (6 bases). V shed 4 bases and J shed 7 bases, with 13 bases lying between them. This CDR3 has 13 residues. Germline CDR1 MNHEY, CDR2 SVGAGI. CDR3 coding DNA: TGTGCCAGCAGTTCCCCTCGGGGGGCTGGCTACACCTTC. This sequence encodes CASSSPRGAGYTF.